The 25 T cell receptor beta chains below all came from one sample that was sequenced in a study of Ad26.COV2.S vaccination and SARS-CoV-2 variants. Repertoires were generated with immunoSEQ multiplex PCR, while TCRdb's copy carries only in-frame clones and drops some. The sample carries about 680,000 clones, roughly 90% recorded once. Treatment meaning: roughly 19 received Ad26.COV2.S at low or high dose, single or two shots; about 5 received placebo; per-sample allocation not given. Following the first vaccine or placebo injection, samples were taken on day 63. The specimen comprised peripheral blood, sampled in a trial of Ad26.COV2.S vaccine versus placebo. These receptors came from a person aged 18-60 years who received the Ad26.COV2.S COVID-19 vaccine or a placebo.

The chain recombines TRBV6-5 with TRBJ2-3, with TRBD1 matching 8 bases. J gave up 1 base and V 7 bases, and 4 bases lay outside the gene matches. Per germline, CDR1 MNHEY and CDR2 SVGAGI. The CDR3 has 14 residues. This CDR3 is CASTMTGGTDTQYF. The CDR3 DNA is TGTGCCAGCACCATGACAGGGGGCACAGATACGCAGTATTTT.

The V and J genes are TRBV7-2 and TRBJ2-7; TRBD1 matches 7 bases. Unmatched junction bases numbered 6, after V lost 5 bases and J lost 2 bases. This CDR3 is 14 amino acids long. Germline V lookup: CDR1 SGHTA, CDR2 FQGNSA. CDR3 sequence: CASSPDRIPYEQYF. As DNA, the CDR3 is TGTGCCAGCAGCCCGGACAGGATCCCCTACGAGCAGTACTTC.

This rearrangement joins TRBV29-1 to TRBJ1-3, with TRBD1 identical over 8 bases. The germline V gene has CDR1 SQVTM and CDR2 ANQGSEA. CDR3 size: 14 residues. Trimming removed 7 bases from V and 2 bases from J; junction bases left unmatched: 7. The CDR3 DNA follows: TGCAGCGCTGTCTCGGACAGGGCTGGAAACACCATATATTTT. It yields the protein CSAVSDRAGNTIYF. Supplemented by reference TRBV29-1 and TRBJ1-3, the full variable domain reads SAVISQKPSRDICQRGTSLTIQCQVDSQVTMMFWYRQQPGQSLTLIATANQGSEATYESGFVIDKFPISRPNLTFSTLTVSNMSPEDSSIYLCSAVSDRAGNTIYFGEGSWLTVV.

V usage is TRBV6-2 or TRBV6-3 and J usage is TRBJ2-7; TRBD2 matches at 10 bases. Per germline, CDR1 MNHEY and CDR2 SVGEGT. Trimming at V came to 1 base and at J to 2 bases, leaving 8 bases not matched to a gene. This CDR3 contains 17 residues. For the CDR3, the DNA is TGTGCCAGCAGTTACTATACCGCTAGCGGGGGCGCCTACGAGCAGTACTTC. It codes for CASSYYTASGGAYEQYF.

This clone appeared once. The chain is built from TRBV6-5 and TRBJ1-6, with D unresolved. Per germline, CDR1 MNHEY and CDR2 SVGAGI. V was clipped by 8 bases and J by 4 bases, with 15 bases between them. The CDR3 sequence is 15 residues long. The CDR3 DNA sequence: TGTGCCAGCTCCCGTGGGCAGGTGTATAATTCACCCCTCCACTTT. Protein sequence: CASSRGQVYNSPLHF.

The V and J genes are TRBV7-6 and TRBJ2-7, with 9 bases aligning to TRBD2. The junction had 3 bases not matched to a gene; V was cut back by 1 base and J by 2 bases. The CDR3 runs to 15 residues. From germline, CDR1 is SGHVS and CDR2 FNYEAQ. CDR3 sequence reads: CASSLGGRGPYEQYF. The CDR3 nucleotides are TGTGCCAGCAGCTTAGGCGGGAGGGGGCCCTACGAGCAGTACTTC. The complete variable domain, with remaining parts taken from reference TRBV7-6 and TRBJ2-7, reads GAGVSQSPRYKVTKRGQDVALRCDPISGHVSLYWYRQALGQGPEFLTYFNYEAQQDKSGLPNDRFSAERPEGSISTLTIQRTEQRDSAMYRCASSLGGRGPYEQYFGPGTRLTVT.

This clone has a single count. The rearrangement uses TRBV7-8 and TRBJ2-3; the match to TRBD2 covers 7 bases. The V and J ends lost 3 bases and 2 bases, in that order; junction bases with no gene match: 2. This CDR3 is built from 14 residues. The germline V gene has CDR1 SGHVS and CDR2 FQNEAQ. The CDR3 sequence is CASSLTSFTDTQYF. The CDR3 DNA is TGTGCCAGCAGCTTGACTAGCTTCACAGATACGCAGTATTTT.

The V call is TRBV7-9, the J call TRBJ1-4; D unresolved. Germline V gene sequence: CDR1 SEHNR, CDR2 FQNEAQ (reference sequence). The CDR3 runs 13 residues. V was shortened by 5 bases and J by 8 bases, with 12 bases between the two germline ends. The CDR3 DNA follows: TGTGCCAGCAGCAATTCGGCACGGGAAAAACTGTTTTTT. As protein: CASSNSAREKLFF.

The chain recombines TRBV19 with TRBJ2-7; D unclear. CDR1 and CDR2 (germline): LNHDA, SQIVND (reference sequence). Trimming removed 5 bases at V and 2 bases at J, with 13 bases between. CDR3 length: 14 amino acids. In DNA, the CDR3 is TGTGCCAGTAGTCCCTTTGACACGACCTACGAGCAGTACTTC. Amino acid sequence: CASSPFDTTYEQYF.

This clone has a handful of counts. The genes are TRBV7-8 and TRBJ2-7; D is tentatively TRBD1 or TRBD2 (5 bases each). The CDR3 sequence is 20 residues long. Germline CDR1 reads SGHVS; CDR2 reads FQNEAQ. With 1 base removed from V and 1 base from J, the gap between germline ends came to 26 bases. The CDR3 sequence is CASSLDRGALKQVPSYEQYF. CDR3 sequence (DNA): TGTGCCAGCAGCTTAGATCGGGGCGCCCTTAAACAGGTACCGTCCTACGAGCAGTACTTC. Supplemented by reference TRBV7-8 and TRBJ2-7, the full variable domain reads GAGVSQSPRYKVAKRGQDVALRCDPISGHVSLFWYQQALGQGPEFLTYFQNEAQLDKSGLPSDRFFAERPEGSVSTLKIQRTQQEDSAVYLCASSLDRGALKQVPSYEQYFGPGTRLTVT.

This rearrangement joins TRBV27 to TRBJ1-1; no clear D gene. V was clipped by 7 bases and J by 5 bases, with 14 bases between them. The CDR3 is 13 amino acids. Germline CDR1 reads MNHEY; CDR2 reads SMNVEV (reference sequence). DNA of the CDR3: TGTGCCAGCAAACTCCCCTGGGGAACTGAAGCTTTCTTT. It is translated as CASKLPWGTEAFF.

This clone was detected a few times. The chain links TRBV4-2 to TRBJ1-2; 8 bases agree with TRBD1. Germline loops: CDR1 LGHNA, CDR2 YNFKEQ. The ends lost 10 bases at V and 6 bases at J; junction bases unmatched: 16. The CDR3 contains 15 residues. The CDR3 sequence is CATQSGGGREDGYTF. CDR3 DNA sequence: TGTGCCACCCAGTCAGGGGGCGGCCGAGAGGATGGCTACACCTTC.

The chain uses TRBV12-3 or TRBV12-4 and TRBJ2-3, with TRBD2 matching over 7 bases. The CDR3 sequence is 12 residues long. V shed 7 bases and J 9 bases; nucleotides not matched to a gene: 7. The CDR3 DNA sequence: TGTGCCAGCACCCCGGGAGGAAAGACGCAGTATTTT. Protein sequence: CASTPGGKTQYF.

This chain links TRBV29-1 with TRBJ2-7, with D unclear. Trimming stripped 3 bases from V and 1 base from J, with 7 bases between. There are 12 residues in the CDR3. The germline V gene encodes CDR1 SQVTM and CDR2 ANQGSEA. The CDR3 is CSVENSSYEQYF. The DNA for the CDR3 is TGCAGCGTTGAGAATTCGTCCTACGAGCAGTACTTC.

This clone has more than one count but fewer than ten. This rearrangement joins TRBV18 to TRBJ1-5; possibly TRBD1 for D (6 bases). The CDR3 is 15 residues long. Germline V lookup: CDR1 KGHSH, CDR2 LQKENI. Between the trimmed V and J ends, which lost 3 bases and 5 bases, there was a span of 14 bases. The CDR3 DNA sequence: TGTGCCAGCTCACCCCGGACAGACCCCGATCAGCCCCAGCATTTT. Its protein is CASSPRTDPDQPQHF.

The chain has TRBV29-1 and TRBJ2-1; the D gene is possibly TRBD2 (7 bases). V shed 3 bases and J shed 9 bases, with 18 bases lying between them. This CDR3 is 14 amino acids long. CDR1 is SQVTM, CDR2 ANQGSEA, per germline. The CDR3 nucleotides are TGCAGCGTTGACCGGGGGGCACTGGCGGTTGAGCAGTTCTTC. Translated, it gives CSVDRGALAVEQFF.

The J gene is TRBJ2-2, the V gene TRBV4-2; D possibly matches TRBD1 or TRBD2 (5 bases each). Germline lookup yields CDR1 LGHNA and CDR2 YNFKEQ. V was shortened by 1 base and J by 2 bases, with 14 bases between the two germline ends. This CDR3 region has 17 residues. CDR3 coding DNA: TGTGCCAGCAGCCAAGGGGACGGAGCACTTAACACCGGGGAGCTGTTTTTT. Translation: CASSQGDGALNTGELFF.

The chain has TRBV3-1 (or the pseudogene TRBV3-2) and TRBJ2-2; no reliable D call. V was clipped by 2 bases and J by 7 bases, with 5 bases between them. CDR3 length equals 12 residues. Germline V gene sequence: CDR1 LGHDT, CDR2 YNNKEL (reference sequence). The CDR3 bases are TGTGCCAGCAGCCAACGGGTCGGGGAGCTGTTTTTT. Encoded protein: CASSQRVGELFF.

In its sample, this clone was seen a few times. Other DNA sequences in the sample encode the same CDR3. This chain uses TRBV2 with TRBJ2-7; 7 bases line up with TRBD1. Trimming at V came to 5 bases and at J to 3 bases, leaving 1 base not matched to a gene. This CDR3 region has 12 residues. Germline V gene sequence: CDR1 SNHLY, CDR2 FYNNEI. CDR3 loop: CASSRQGYEQYF. DNA of the CDR3: TGTGCCAGCAGTAGACAGGGCTACGAGCAGTACTTC.

The rearrangement links TRBV5-5 to TRBJ1-5; the D is unclear. The CDR3 spans 15 residues. The V end lost 7 bases, the J end lost 4 bases, and 18 bases lay between the germline ends. The germline V gene encodes CDR1 SGHKS and CDR2 YYEKEE (reference sequence). The CDR3 loop is CASCRGGQWNQPQHF. The CDR3 DNA follows: TGTGCCAGCTGTCGGGGAGGGCAGTGGAATCAGCCCCAGCATTTT.

This clone was picked up one time. The J gene is TRBJ1-4, the V gene TRBV5-6; 9 positions match TRBD1. Germline-derived CDR1 and CDR2 are SGHDT and YYEEEE. The CDR3 spans 16 residues. V was clipped by 0 bases and J by 7 bases; unmatched bases: 7. The DNA for the CDR3 is TGTGCCAGCAGCTTGGTGGAGACAGGGGGAGGTGAAAAACTGTTTTTT. Translated: CASSLVETGGGEKLFF.

The chain uses TRBV6-5 and TRBJ1-1; the match to TRBD1 covers 12 bases. The CDR3 spans 16 residues. The V segment lost 2 bases and the J segment 6 bases; nucleotides outside the gene matches: 7. Looked up from germline, CDR1 is MNHEY and CDR2 is SVGAGI. The CDR3 reads CASSYQPGQGASEAFF. The DNA of the CDR3 is TGTGCCAGCAGTTACCAACCGGGACAGGGGGCCTCTGAAGCTTTCTTT.

The chain employs TRBV27 and TRBJ1-1, with 9 bases identical to TRBD1. Germline V gene data show CDR1 as MNHEY and CDR2 as SMNVEV (reference sequence). The CDR3 loop spans 18 amino acids. The junction had 18 bases not matched to a gene; V was cut back by 6 bases and J by 4 bases. DNA of the CDR3: TGTGCCAGCAGGGTCAGCAGTTTCAACAGGGGGCTGGGCACTGAAGCTTTCTTT. Protein: CASRVSSFNRGLGTEAFF.

The gene calls are TRBV6-5 and TRBJ1-1; TRBD1 matches at 9 bases. CDR1 and CDR2 from the germline V gene are MNHEY and SVGAGI. J gave up 4 bases and V 5 bases, and 8 bases lay outside the gene matches. The CDR3 has 15 residues. CDR3 residues: CASSLHTGGFTEAFF. In nucleotides, the CDR3 is TGTGCCAGCAGTCTCCATACAGGGGGCTTCACTGAAGCTTTCTTT.

This clone was observed a few times. The V and J genes are TRBV7-9 and TRBJ1-6, with D possibly TRBD1 on 6 matching bases. Germline V gene data show CDR1 as SEHNR and CDR2 as FQNEAQ (reference sequence). Trimming pared 5 bases from V and 7 bases from J, leaving 12 bases between. The CDR3 extends over 14 amino acids. The CDR3 coding sequence is TGTGCCAGCAGCCGACCGGGGGGCAATTCACCCCTCCACTTT. Translation gives CASSRPGGNSPLHF.